This T cell receptor (beta chain) came from a study of cytomegalovirus exposure and HLA in healthy donors. General study findings and limits: Reports state that TCR beta sequences accurately predicted most subjects' HLA-A and HLA-B alleles.

PCR was performed using 60 Vbeta and 13 Jbeta primers. Produced via immunoSEQ multiplex PCR; TCRdb's table is partial and in-frame only. The sample includes roughly 200,000 clones, around three quarters of them seen just once. The CDR3 consists of 19 residues. With 0 bases removed from V and 3 bases from J, the gap between germline ends came to 22 bases. From germline, CDR1 is MGHRA and CDR2 YSYEKL. About this clone itself: Its antigen is unknown.

The sequence was obtained from a man aged 25-45 years in good health and CMV-seronegative. Sequencing was performed on PBMCs. This chain uses TRBV4-1 with TRBJ2-3, with D perhaps matching TRBD1 (6 bases). The CDR3 DNA follows: TGCGCCAGCAGCCAAGATCCAAAGATCAACAGGGAAAAAACAGATACGCAGTATTTT. Protein: CASSQDPKINREKTDTQYF.